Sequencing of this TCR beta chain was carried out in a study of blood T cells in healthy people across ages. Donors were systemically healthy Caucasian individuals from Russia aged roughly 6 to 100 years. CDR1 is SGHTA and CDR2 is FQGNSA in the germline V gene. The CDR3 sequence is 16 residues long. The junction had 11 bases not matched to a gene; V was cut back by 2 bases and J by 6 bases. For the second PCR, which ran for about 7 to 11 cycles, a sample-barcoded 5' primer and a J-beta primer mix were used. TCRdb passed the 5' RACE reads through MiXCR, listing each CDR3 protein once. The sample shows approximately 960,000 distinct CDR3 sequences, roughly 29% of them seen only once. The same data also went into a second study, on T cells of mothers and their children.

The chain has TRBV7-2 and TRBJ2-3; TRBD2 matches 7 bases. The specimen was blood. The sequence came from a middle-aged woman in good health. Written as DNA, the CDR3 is TGTGCCAGCAGCTTATTTCGCCGGGGGGAGAAGGATACGCAGTATTTT. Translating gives CASSLFRRGEKDTQYF.